This is a list of T cell receptor beta chains from one sample in a study of molecular identifiers for immune sequencing clone quantification. TCRdb called the PCR reads again in MiXCR, with one record for every CDR3 protein. The table lists under 650,000 distinct CDR3 sequences, less than 20% of them singletons, with 0.75% to 0.95% in the top ten. The sample consisted of naive CD8+ T cells from blood, with Jurkat cell RNA spiked in. The origin of the receptors is a human donor in good health. Some libraries in this study had Jurkat cell RNA spiked in. Both conserved end residues are part of each CDR3. The D gene is left open where the match is weak. A row's size may be missing; if present it is once, few, many or a size class.

.,TRBJ2-5,many,TRBV5-5,CASSSITSATQYF,TGTGCCAGCAGCTCCATTACTTCTGCGACCCAGTACTTC
.,TRBJ2-7,few,TRBV10-3,CAISEYSGKLAVKPNPYEQYF,TGTGCCATCAGTGAGTATTCCGGGAAATTAGCGGTTAAACCGAATCCCTACGAGCAGTACTTC
.,TRBJ1-1,.,TRBV11-2,CASSLGAPRSEAFF,TGTGCCAGCAGCTTGGGGGCCCCACGTAGTGAAGCTTTCTTT
.,TRBJ2-5,many,TRBV25-1,CASSEFLGLETQYF,TGTGCCAGCAGTGAATTTCTAGGCCTAGAGACCCAGTACTTC
TRBD1,TRBJ1-1,many,TRBV6-2/TRBV6-3,CASSPGQGAYTEAFF,TGTGCCAGCAGTCCGGGACAGGGGGCATACACTGAAGCTTTCTTT
.,TRBJ1-6,.,TRBV27,CASSLWPDSPLHF,TGTGCCAGCAGTTTATGGCCGGATTCACCCCTCCACTTT
.,TRBJ1-1,many,TRBV24-1,CATQGGGPNTEAFF,TGTGCCACCCAAGGGGGGGGCCCGAACACTGAAGCTTTCTTT
.,TRBJ2-2,many,TRBV4-1,CASSQDRAGTGELFF,TGCGCCAGCAGCCAAGACAGGGCGGGCACCGGGGAGCTGTTTTTT
TRBD2,TRBJ2-3,.,TRBV6-1,CASRVSGGSADTQYF,TGTGCCAGCAGGGTTAGCGGGGGTAGCGCAGATACGCAGTATTTT
TRBD1,TRBJ1-2,few,TRBV6-1,CASSALKGQALNYGYTF,TGTGCCAGCAGCGCGTTGAAGGGACAGGCTCTTAACTATGGCTACACCTTC
.,TRBJ2-1,many,TRBV20-1,CSATQMGEQFF,TGCAGTGCAACGCAGATGGGTGAGCAGTTCTTC
TRBD2,TRBJ2-7,.,TRBV28,CASSYPSGLAGDAYEQYF,TGTGCCAGCAGTTACCCCTCGGGGTTAGCGGGGGATGCCTACGAGCAGTACTTC
.,TRBJ1-1,many,TRBV4-1,CASSQDGKGEAFF,TGCGCCAGCAGCCAAGACGGTAAAGGTGAAGCTTTCTTT
.,TRBJ2-5,many,TRBV4-3,CASSHGRGETQYF,TGCGCCAGCAGCCATGGACGGGGAGAGACCCAGTACTTC
.,TRBJ2-5,many,TRBV7-9,CASSLVADFQETQYF,TGTGCCAGCAGCTTAGTCGCGGACTTCCAAGAGACCCAGTACTTC
.,TRBJ1-3,many,TRBV7-9,CASSLGSGNTIYF,TGTGCCAGCAGCTTGGGTTCTGGAAACACCATATATTTT
TRBD1,TRBJ1-2,.,TRBV12-3/TRBV12-4,CASSLGQGDYSGYTF,TGTGCCAGCAGTTTGGGGCAGGGGGATTATTCTGGCTACACCTTC
TRBD2,TRBJ2-5,.,TRBV6-4,CASSDETSGRGTYQETQYF,TGTGCCAGCAGTGACGAAACTAGCGGGAGGGGGACGTACCAAGAGACCCAGTACTTC
.,TRBJ2-7,many,TRBV20-1,CSARDQGYYEQYF,TGCAGTGCTAGAGACCAGGGGTACTACGAGCAGTACTTC
.,TRBJ1-5,.,TRBV15,CAAGTADSNQPQHF,TGTGCGGCCGGGACGGCGGATAGCAATCAGCCCCAGCATTTT
TRBD2,TRBJ2-1,.,TRBV3-1,CASSEGLAGTVDEQFF,TGTGCCAGCAGCGAAGGACTAGCGGGGACTGTGGATGAGCAGTTCTTC
TRBD1,TRBJ2-7,many,TRBV9,CASSEGDRPYEQYF,TGTGCCAGCAGCGAAGGGGACAGACCCTACGAGCAGTACTTC
.,TRBJ2-3,few,TRBV9,CASSVVDPTDTQYF,TGTGCCAGCAGCGTAGTAGACCCCACAGATACGCAGTATTTT
TRBD1,TRBJ2-7,.,TRBV19,CAGSLGTVHEQYF,TGTGCCGGTAGTCTCGGGACAGTTCACGAGCAGTACTTC
TRBD2,TRBJ2-1,.,TRBV6-2/TRBV6-3,CASSLLAGTPNEQFF,TGTGCCAGCAGTTTACTAGCGGGGACCCCCAATGAGCAGTTCTTC
.,TRBJ2-7,many,TRBV5-5,CASSLAFGDYEQYF,TGTGCCAGCAGCTTGGCGTTTGGGGACTACGAGCAGTACTTC
TRBD2,TRBJ2-2,many,TRBV5-4,CASSLETGGGTGELFF,TGTGCCAGCAGCTTGGAAACGGGCGGGGGGACTGGGGAGCTGTTTTTT
TRBD1,TRBJ1-4,.,TRBV6-5,CASGLDRIGELSF,TGTGCCAGCGGTCTGGACAGGATCGGGGAACTGTCTTTT
TRBD2,TRBJ2-1,.,TRBV19,CASSIVRGQRTSGNNEQFF,TGTGCCAGTAGTATAGTGCGGGGCCAAAGGACTAGCGGGAATAATGAGCAGTTCTTC
.,TRBJ1-2,.,TRBV27,CASSLDRRHYGCTF,TGTGCCAGCAGTCTCGACAGGCGCCACTATGGCTGCACCTTC
.,TRBJ1-4,few,TRBV4-2,CASSQEFEGREKLFF,TGTGCCAGCAGCCAAGAGTTCGAGGGAAGGGAAAAACTGTTTTTT
TRBD1,TRBJ1-5,many,TRBV13,CASSTGQAGQPQHF,TGTGCCAGCAGCACAGGACAGGCGGGGCAGCCCCAGCATTTT
.,TRBJ1-4,many,TRBV7-8,CASSLRASANEKLFF,TGTGCCAGCAGCCTCAGGGCCTCGGCTAATGAAAAACTGTTTTTT
TRBD1,TRBJ1-5,.,TRBV6-2/TRBV6-3,CASSDREYSNQPQHF,TGTGCCAGCAGTGACAGGGAGTATAGCAATCAGCCCCAGCATTTT
.,TRBJ1-6,many,TRBV6-6,CASSENLSSYNSPLHF,TGTGCCAGCAGCGAGAACCTTTCCTCCTATAATTCACCCCTCCACTTT
.,TRBJ2-7,.,TRBV7-2,CASSMFQGYEQYF,TGTGCCAGCAGCATGTTCCAGGGCTACGAGCAGTACTTC
.,TRBJ2-2,many,TRBV29-1,CSVELPRPGELFF,TGCAGCGTTGAGCTACCCCGTCCCGGGGAGCTGTTTTTT
.,TRBJ1-5,.,TRBV18,CAGSPPGGNNQPQHF,TGTGCCGGCTCACCCCCGGGGGGGAACAATCAGCCCCAGCATTTT
.,TRBJ2-1,few,TRBV4-1,CASSQGLSLNEQFF,TGCGCCAGCAGCCAAGGTCTCTCTCTCAATGAGCAGTTCTTC
TRBD2,TRBJ2-1,many,TRBV25-1,CASSGTSGRAYNEQFF,TGTGCCAGCAGTGGTACTAGCGGGAGAGCCTACAATGAGCAGTTCTTC
.,TRBJ2-3,many,TRBV6-2/TRBV6-3,CASTQGLDTQYF,TGTGCCAGCACCCAGGGCTTGGATACGCAGTATTTT
TRBD2,TRBJ2-7,few,TRBV4-3,CASSQVGTSGRSYEQYF,TGCGCCAGCAGCCAAGTGGGGACTAGCGGGAGATCCTACGAGCAGTACTTC
.,TRBJ2-4,many,TRBV20-1,CSARDPLTVGIQYF,TGCAGTGCTAGAGATCCCCTAACGGTCGGCATTCAGTACTTC
.,TRBJ2-3,.,TRBV10-3,CAISVRGTSSAADTQYF,TGTGCCATCAGTGTACGGGGGACCTCCTCAGCAGCAGATACGCAGTATTTT
.,TRBJ1-1,many,TRBV30,CAWIAGRTEAFF,TGTGCCTGGATAGCGGGGAGGACTGAAGCTTTCTTT
.,TRBJ1-1,.,TRBV7-8,CASSLKSPAEAFF,TGTGCCAGCAGCTTAAAAAGCCCCGCTGAAGCTTTCTTT
TRBD2,TRBJ2-5,few,TRBV5-4,CASRFSGGAQETQYF,TGTGCCAGCAGATTTAGCGGGGGGGCCCAAGAGACCCAGTACTTC
.,TRBJ2-7,.,TRBV23-1,CASSQSPRRSFSYEQYF,TGCGCCAGCAGTCAATCTCCGCGAAGGAGTTTCTCCTACGAGCAGTACTTC
.,TRBJ2-7,few,TRBV10-2,CASSESPPSYEQYF,TGCGCCAGCAGTGAGTCCCCCCCCAGCTACGAGCAGTACTTC
.,TRBJ1-1,.,TRBV19,CASSIAPGGGGEAFF,TGTGCCAGTAGTATAGCCCCTGGAGGGGGAGGTGAAGCTTTCTTT
.,TRBJ2-1,.,TRBV6-5,CASSYIGDEQFF,TGTGCCAGCAGTTATATCGGCGATGAGCAGTTCTTC